The clone carrying this T cell receptor beta chain was detected once. This sample was taken from a study of cytomegalovirus exposure and HLA in healthy donors. Looking at the study overall: Some 180 million T cells yielded 110 million or so unique TCR beta sequences in earlier analysis.

Use of 60 Vbeta and 13 Jbeta primers characterized the PCR. The table came from immunoSEQ multiplex PCR; TCRdb's copy has only in-frame clones and leaves some out. This sample has approximately 130,000 clones; 81% occur once, and the top ten carry less than 2.5%. Germline V gene sequence: CDR1 MNHEY, CDR2 SVGAGI. With 5 bases removed from V and 0 bases from J, the gap between germline ends came to 11 bases. The CDR3 is 15 residues long. The sequence came from a woman aged 40-49 years in good health and CMV-seronegative. The V call is TRBV6-5, the J call TRBJ2-1, with unresolved D. Sequences were obtained from PBMCs. The CDR3 sequence is CASSIDFSSYNEQFF. Here the CDR3 DNA reads TGTGCCAGCAGTATAGATTTTAGCTCCTACAATGAGCAGTTCTTC.